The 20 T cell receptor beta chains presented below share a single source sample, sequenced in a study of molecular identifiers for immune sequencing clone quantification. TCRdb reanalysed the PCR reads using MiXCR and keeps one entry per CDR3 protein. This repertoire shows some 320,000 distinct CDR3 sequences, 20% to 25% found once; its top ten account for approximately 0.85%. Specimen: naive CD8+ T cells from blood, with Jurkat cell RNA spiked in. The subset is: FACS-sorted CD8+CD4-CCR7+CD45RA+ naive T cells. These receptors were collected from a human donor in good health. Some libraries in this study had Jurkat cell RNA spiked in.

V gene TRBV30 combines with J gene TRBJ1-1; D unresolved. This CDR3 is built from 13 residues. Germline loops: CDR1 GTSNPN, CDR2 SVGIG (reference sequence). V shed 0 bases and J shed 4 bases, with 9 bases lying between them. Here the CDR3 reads CAWSVRGGTEAFF. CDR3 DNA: TGTGCCTGGAGTGTACGCGGAGGCACTGAAGCTTTCTTT.

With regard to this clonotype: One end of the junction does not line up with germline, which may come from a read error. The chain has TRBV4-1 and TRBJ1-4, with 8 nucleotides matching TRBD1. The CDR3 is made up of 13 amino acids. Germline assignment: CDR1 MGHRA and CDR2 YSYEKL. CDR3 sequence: CASSRDRTRDRLF. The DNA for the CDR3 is TGCGCCAGCAGCCGAGATAGGACCCGGGACAGGCTTTTT.

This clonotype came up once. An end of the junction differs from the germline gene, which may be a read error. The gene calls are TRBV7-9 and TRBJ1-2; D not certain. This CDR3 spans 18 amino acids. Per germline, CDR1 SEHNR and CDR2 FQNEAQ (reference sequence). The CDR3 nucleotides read TGTGCCAGCAGCCCTCCTGCCCCAGACTCCCAAAAGCCGACTGGCCACACCTTC. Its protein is CASSPPAPDSQKPTGHTF.

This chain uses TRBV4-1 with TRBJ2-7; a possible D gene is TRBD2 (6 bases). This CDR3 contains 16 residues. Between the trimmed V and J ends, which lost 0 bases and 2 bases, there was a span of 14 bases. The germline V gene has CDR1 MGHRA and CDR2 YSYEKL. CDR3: CASSQDRAGLTYEQYF. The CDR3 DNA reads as TGCGCCAGCAGCCAAGATAGAGCGGGTTTAACCTACGAGCAGTACTTC.

The CDR3 DNA sequence: TGTGCCAGCAGCCAAGGACTAGCGGGGGAGTACGAGCAGTACTTC. Translated: CASSQGLAGEYEQYF. V usage is TRBV3-1 and J usage is TRBJ2-7; TRBD2 matches at 12 bases. There are 15 residues in the CDR3. The germline V gene has CDR1 LGHDT and CDR2 YNNKEL (reference sequence). Trimming removed 1 base from V and 4 bases from J; junction bases left unmatched: 2.

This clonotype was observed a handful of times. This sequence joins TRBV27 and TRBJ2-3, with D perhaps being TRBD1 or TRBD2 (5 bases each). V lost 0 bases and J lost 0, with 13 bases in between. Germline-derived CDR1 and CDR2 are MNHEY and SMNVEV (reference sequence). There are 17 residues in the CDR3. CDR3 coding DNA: TGTGCCAGCAGTTTATCTGCCGGGGCGGAAAGCACAGATACGCAGTATTTT. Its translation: CASSLSAGAESTDTQYF.

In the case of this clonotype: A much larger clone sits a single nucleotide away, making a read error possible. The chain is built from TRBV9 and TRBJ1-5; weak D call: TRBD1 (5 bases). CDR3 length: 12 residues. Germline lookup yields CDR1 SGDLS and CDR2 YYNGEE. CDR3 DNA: TGTGCCAGCAGCGGGGGCAATCGGCCCCAGCATTTT. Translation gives CASSGGNRPQHF.

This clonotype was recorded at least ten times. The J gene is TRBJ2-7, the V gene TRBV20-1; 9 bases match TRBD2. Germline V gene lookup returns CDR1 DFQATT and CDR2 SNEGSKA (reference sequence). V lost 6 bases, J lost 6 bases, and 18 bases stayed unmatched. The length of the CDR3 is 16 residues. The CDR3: CSAPDLVSGSLGEQYF. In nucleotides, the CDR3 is TGCAGTGCACCAGACTTGGTTAGCGGGAGTTTGGGCGAGCAGTACTTC.

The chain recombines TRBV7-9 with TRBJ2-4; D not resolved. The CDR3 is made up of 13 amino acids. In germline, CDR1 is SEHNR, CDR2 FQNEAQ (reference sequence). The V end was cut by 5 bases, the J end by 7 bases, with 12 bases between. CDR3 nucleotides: TGTGCCAGCAGCATCCTCCTTGGGAACATTCAGTACTTC. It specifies CASSILLGNIQYF.

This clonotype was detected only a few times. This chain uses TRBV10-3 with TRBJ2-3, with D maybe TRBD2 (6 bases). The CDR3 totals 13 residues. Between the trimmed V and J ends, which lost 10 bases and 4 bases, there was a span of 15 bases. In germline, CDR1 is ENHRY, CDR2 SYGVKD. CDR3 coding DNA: TGTGCCACCTTAGCGGAATCCGCAGATACGCAGTATTTT. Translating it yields CATLAESADTQYF.

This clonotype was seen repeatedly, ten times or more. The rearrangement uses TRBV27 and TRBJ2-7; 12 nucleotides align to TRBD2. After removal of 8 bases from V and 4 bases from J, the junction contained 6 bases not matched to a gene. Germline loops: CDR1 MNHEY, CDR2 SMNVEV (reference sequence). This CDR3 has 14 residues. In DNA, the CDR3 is TGTGCCAGCGCCTGGACTAGCGGGACGTACGAGCAGTACTTC. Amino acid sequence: CASAWTSGTYEQYF.

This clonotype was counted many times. The CDR3, as DNA: TGCGCCAGCAGCTACTGGACAGAGAACACTGAAGCTTTCTTT. Translating it yields CASSYWTENTEAFF. V usage is TRBV4-1 and J usage is TRBJ1-1; weak D call: TRBD1 (6 bases). Trimming stripped 5 bases from V and 1 base from J, with 11 bases between. The CDR3 is made up of 14 amino acids. Germline CDR1 reads MGHRA; CDR2 reads YSYEKL.

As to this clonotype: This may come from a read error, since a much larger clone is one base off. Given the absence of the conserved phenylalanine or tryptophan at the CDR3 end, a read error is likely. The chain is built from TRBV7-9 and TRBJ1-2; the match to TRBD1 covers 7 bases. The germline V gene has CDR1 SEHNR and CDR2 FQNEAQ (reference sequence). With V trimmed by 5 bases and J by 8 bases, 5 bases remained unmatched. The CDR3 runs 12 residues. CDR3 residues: CASSQGGDGYTS. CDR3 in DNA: TGTGCCAGCAGCCAGGGGGGAGACGGCTACACCTCC.

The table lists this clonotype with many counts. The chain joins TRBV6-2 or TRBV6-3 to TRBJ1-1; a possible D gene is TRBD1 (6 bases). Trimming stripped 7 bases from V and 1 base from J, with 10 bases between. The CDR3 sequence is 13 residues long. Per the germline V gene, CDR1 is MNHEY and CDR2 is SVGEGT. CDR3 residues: CASKDRQNTEAFF. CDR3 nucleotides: TGTGCCAGCAAAGACAGGCAGAACACTGAAGCTTTCTTT.

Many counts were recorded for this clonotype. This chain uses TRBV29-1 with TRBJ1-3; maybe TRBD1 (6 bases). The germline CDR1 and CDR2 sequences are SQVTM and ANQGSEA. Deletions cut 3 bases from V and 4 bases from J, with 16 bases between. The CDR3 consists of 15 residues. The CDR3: CSVELWGAEGNTIYF. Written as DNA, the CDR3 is TGCAGCGTTGAGTTGTGGGGGGCTGAAGGAAACACCATATATTTT. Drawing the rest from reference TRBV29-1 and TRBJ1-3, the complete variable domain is SAVISQKPSRDICQRGTSLTIQCQVDSQVTMMFWYRQQPGQSLTLIATANQGSEATYESGFVIDKFPISRPNLTFSTLTVSNMSPEDSSIYLCSVELWGAEGNTIYFGEGSWLTVV.

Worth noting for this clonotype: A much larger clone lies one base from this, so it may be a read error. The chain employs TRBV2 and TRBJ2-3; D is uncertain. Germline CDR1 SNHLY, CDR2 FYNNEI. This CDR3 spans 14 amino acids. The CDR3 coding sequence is TGTACCAGCAGTGTTATGGTGAGCACAGATACGCAGTATTTT. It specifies CTSSVMVSTDTQYF.

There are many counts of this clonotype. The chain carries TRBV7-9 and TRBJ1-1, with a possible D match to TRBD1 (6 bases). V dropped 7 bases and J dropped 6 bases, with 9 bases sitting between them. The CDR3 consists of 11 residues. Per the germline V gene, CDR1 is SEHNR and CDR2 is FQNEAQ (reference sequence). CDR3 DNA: TGTGCCAGCACTCGACAGGCTGAAGCTTTCTTT. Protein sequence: CASTRQAEAFF.

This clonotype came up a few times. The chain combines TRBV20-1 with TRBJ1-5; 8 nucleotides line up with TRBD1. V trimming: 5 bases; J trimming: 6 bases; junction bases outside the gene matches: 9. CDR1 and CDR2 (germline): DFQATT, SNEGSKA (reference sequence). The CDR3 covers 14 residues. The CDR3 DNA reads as TGCAGTGCTGGAACAGGGGGGGGGGGTCAGCCCCAGCATTTT. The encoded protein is CSAGTGGGGQPQHF.

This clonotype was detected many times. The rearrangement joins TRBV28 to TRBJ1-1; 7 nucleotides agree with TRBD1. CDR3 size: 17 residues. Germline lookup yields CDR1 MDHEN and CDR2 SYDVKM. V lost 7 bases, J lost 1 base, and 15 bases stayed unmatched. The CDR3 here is CASTRPGTELQNTEAFF. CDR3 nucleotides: TGTGCCAGCACCAGACCCGGGACAGAATTACAGAACACTGAAGCTTTCTTT.

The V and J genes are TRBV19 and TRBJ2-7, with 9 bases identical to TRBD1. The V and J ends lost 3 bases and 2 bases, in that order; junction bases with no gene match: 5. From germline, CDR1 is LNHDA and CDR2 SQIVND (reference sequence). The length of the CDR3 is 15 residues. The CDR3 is CASSMGTGPTYEQYF. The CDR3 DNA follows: TGTGCCAGTAGTATGGGGACAGGGCCAACCTACGAGCAGTACTTC.